These 29 T cell receptor beta chains came from one sample sequenced in a study of shared clonotypes between healthy human individuals. The assay was immunoSEQ multiplex PCR, and TCRdb's table has in-frame clones only and misses some. This table has about 1.5 million clones, nearly 99% appearing once. What was sequenced was naive CD4+ T cells sorted from blood. Subset indicated: CD45RA+ positively selected. The origin of the receptors is a man aged 25-45 years in good health.

The V gene is TRBV6-1, the J gene TRBJ2-3; D is undetermined. The CDR3 is 12 residues long. The V gene lost 4 bases and the J gene lost 6 bases, with 8 bases spanning the gap. In germline, CDR1 is MNHNS, CDR2 SASEGT. CDR3 in DNA: TGTGCCAGCAGTGGAACCTTGGATACGCAGTATTTT. Its translation: CASSGTLDTQYF.

CDR3 DNA: TGTGCCACCAGCATTAACAGGGACGATAGCAATCAGCCCCAGCATTTT. Translated, it gives CATSINRDDSNQPQHF. V gene TRBV15 combines with J gene TRBJ1-5, with a tentative D call TRBD1 (6 bases). Trimming pared 4 bases from V and 0 bases from J, leaving 13 bases between. The CDR3 consists of 16 residues. Germline CDR1 is LNHNV and CDR2 is YYDKDF (reference sequence).

This clone has only one observation. The CDR3 DNA reads as TGTGCCAGCAGCTTGTTTAGCGGGAGTTTCAATGAGCAGTTCTTC. This sequence encodes CASSLFSGSFNEQFF. This chain links TRBV5-4 with TRBJ2-1; 9 nucleotides agree with TRBD2. Germline loops: CDR1 SGHNT, CDR2 YYREEE (reference sequence). CDR3 length: 15 amino acids. The V gene end was trimmed by 1 base and the J gene end by 6 bases; junction bases not matched to a gene: 5.

Regarding this clone: This sample includes further DNA sequences coding for the same CDR3. This chain links TRBV2 with TRBJ2-5; no firm D call. V dropped 8 bases and J dropped 4 bases, with 8 bases sitting between them. Germline-derived CDR1 and CDR2 are SNHLY and FYNNEI. The CDR3 is 11 amino acids. This CDR3 reads CASGLGETQYF. CDR3 nucleotides: TGTGCCAGCGGGCTGGGAGAGACCCAGTACTTC.

This clone was detected once. The chain carries TRBV2 and TRBJ2-2; 7 nucleotides match TRBD1. The CDR3 covers 16 residues. Germline V gene lookup returns CDR1 SNHLY and CDR2 FYNNEI. Trimming took 6 bases from V and 5 from J; bases not matched to a gene: 12. The CDR3: CASRADHRGRTGELFF. In DNA form, the CDR3 reads TGTGCCAGCAGGGCCGACCACAGGGGAAGAACCGGGGAGCTGTTTTTT.

The chain employs TRBV7-9 and TRBJ2-6, with D uncertain. Germline CDR1 is SEHNR and CDR2 is FQNEAQ (reference sequence). CDR3 length: 15 residues. The germline V and J ends were trimmed by 5 bases and 6 bases, with 14 bases remaining between them. In DNA form, the CDR3 reads TGTGCCAGCAGCCCCGCTGGGGTGTTGGCCAACGTCCTGACTTTC. Translated, it gives CASSPAGVLANVLTF.

The chain has TRBV7-2 and TRBJ2-2; 7 positions match TRBD2. In germline, CDR1 is SGHTA, CDR2 FQGNSA. The J segment lost 5 bases and the V segment lost 5 bases, leaving 17 bases of the junction unmatched. The CDR3 has 18 amino acids. CDR3 sequence (DNA): TGTGCCAGCAGCCGAACGGTCGGAGCGGGAATGTGGACCGGGGAGCTGTTTTTT. Its protein product is CASSRTVGAGMWTGELFF.

V and J are TRBV10-2 and TRBJ2-1; TRBD2 matches at 11 bases. J was trimmed by 9 bases and V by 2 bases; bases with no gene match: 3. This CDR3 spans 14 amino acids. Germline assignment: CDR1 WSHSY and CDR2 SAAADI. The CDR3 reads CASSETSGRAEQFF. For the CDR3, the DNA is TGCGCCAGCAGTGAGACTAGCGGGAGAGCTGAGCAGTTCTTC.

The chain carries TRBV7-3 and TRBJ2-2; 9 nucleotides line up with TRBD1. This CDR3 has 13 residues. The J segment lost 8 bases and the V segment lost 6 bases, leaving 4 bases of the junction unmatched. The germline gives CDR1 SGHTA, CDR2 FQGTGA. This chain's CDR3 is CASRDRGEGELFF. CDR3 DNA sequence: TGTGCCAGCAGGGACAGGGGTGAGGGGGAGCTGTTTTTT.

The chain employs TRBV4-3 and TRBJ2-1, with D tentatively TRBD1 (7 bases). Per the germline V gene, CDR1 is LGHNA and CDR2 is YSLEER. The CDR3 runs to 17 residues. V was trimmed by 0 bases and J by 2 bases, leaving 14 bases between them. Written as DNA, the CDR3 is TGCGCCAGCAGCCAAGAGCGGGGTGGACAGGCCTACAATGAGCAGTTCTTC. Protein: CASSQERGGQAYNEQFF.

This chain joins TRBV28 and TRBJ1-2; 8 nucleotides match TRBD1. The CDR3 loop spans 14 amino acids. Germline V gene sequence: CDR1 MDHEN, CDR2 SYDVKM. The trim removed 6 bases at V and 4 bases at J, leaving 7 bases unmatched. The CDR3: CASRVLGQGYGYTF. The CDR3 DNA sequence: TGTGCCAGCAGGGTACTAGGACAGGGCTATGGCTACACCTTC.

A single count supports this clone. Here the CDR3 DNA reads TGTGCCAGCACCCCCGGACAGAGCTTAAACACAGATACGCAGTATTTT. Protein: CASTPGQSLNTDTQYF. The rearrangement joins TRBV25-1 to TRBJ2-3, with D tentatively TRBD1 (6 bases). The CDR3 length is 16 residues. V lost 7 bases and J lost 2, with 19 bases in between. Germline V CDR1 and CDR2: MGHDK, SYGVNS.

This chain links TRBV10-3 with TRBJ1-2; D is perhaps TRBD1 (6 bases). Trimming left V 6 bases short and J 0 bases short, with 14 bases between. This CDR3 comprises 15 residues. CDR1 ENHRY and CDR2 SYGVKD come from the germline V gene. The CDR3 DNA follows: TGTGCCATCAGGGGGGGCCTTCACCCTAACTATGGCTACACCTTC. It encodes CAIRGGLHPNYGYTF.

The chain links TRBV27 to TRBJ2-3, with D maybe TRBD2 (5 bases). Trimming took 1 base from V and 2 from J, leaving 10 bases between them. This CDR3 region has 15 residues. Germline V gene data show CDR1 as MNHEY and CDR2 as SMNVEV (reference sequence). DNA for the CDR3: TGTGCCAGCAGTTTATACTCGGGGTCCACAGATACGCAGTATTTT. Protein: CASSLYSGSTDTQYF.

This chain connects TRBV19 to TRBJ2-1; 13 nucleotides line up with TRBD2. Unmatched junction bases numbered 11, after V lost 9 bases and J lost 9 bases. There are 15 residues in the CDR3. Germline V gene sequence: CDR1 LNHDA, CDR2 SQIVND (reference sequence). CDR3 sequence reads: CASAILAGGGSEQFF. The DNA for the CDR3 is TGTGCCAGCGCCATACTAGCGGGAGGGGGAAGTGAGCAGTTCTTC.

This chain connects TRBV7-9 to TRBJ1-2; 9 positions agree with TRBD1. This CDR3 contains 16 residues. V lost 6 bases to trimming and J lost 7 bases; unmatched junction nucleotides: 15. In germline, CDR1 is SEHNR, CDR2 FQNEAQ (reference sequence). The CDR3 DNA reads TGTGCCAGCAGAACACCCACAGGGGGCGTGGGTTTTGGCTACACCTTC. Its protein product is CASRTPTGGVGFGYTF.

This clone has just one count. This rearrangement joins TRBV11-3 to TRBJ1-2; D may be TRBD1 (5 bases). Trimming removed 3 bases from V and 5 bases from J, with 7 bases in between. This CDR3 has 12 residues. Germline V gene data show CDR1 as SGHNT and CDR2 as YENEEA. CDR3 nucleotides: TGTGCCAGCAGCTTCAACAGGTATGGCTACACCTTC. Protein product: CASSFNRYGYTF. Full variable domain (outside the CDR3, taken from reference TRBV11-3 and TRBJ1-2): EAGVVQSPRYKIIEKKQPVAFWCNPISGHNTLYWYLQNLGQGPELLIRYENEEAVDDSQLPKDRFSAERLKGVDSTLKIQPAELGDSAVYLCASSFNRYGYTFGSGTRLTVV.

V is TRBV19 and J is TRBJ2-4, with D possibly being TRBD1 (7 bases). From germline, CDR1 is LNHDA and CDR2 SQIVND (reference sequence). V gave up 0 bases and J gave up 7 bases, with 10 bases separating them. CDR3 length equals 14 residues. The CDR3 loop reads CASSIDPGGNIQYF. CDR3 in DNA: TGTGCCAGTAGTATAGATCCAGGGGGGAACATTCAGTACTTC.

A single count supports this clone. The chain is built from TRBV18 and TRBJ2-5; D is possibly TRBD2 (6 bases). The J call may be incorrect, as the DNA end agrees better with TRBJ2-7. CDR3 length: 14 residues. Germline V lookup: CDR1 KGHSH, CDR2 LQKENI. CDR3 sequence reads: CASSPVGGSYEQYF. The CDR3 DNA follows: TGTGCCAGCTCACCTGTGGGGGGTTCCTACGAGCAGTACTTC.

This chain uses TRBV2 with TRBJ2-7, with TRBD1 matching over 7 bases. The CDR3 is made up of 14 amino acids. Germline assignment: CDR1 SNHLY and CDR2 FYNNEI. The V gene end was trimmed by 6 bases and the J gene end by 3 bases; junction bases not matched to a gene: 8. The CDR3, as DNA: TGTGCCAGCAGAAAACAGGGGCCCGGCTACGAGCAGTACTTC. It is translated as CASRKQGPGYEQYF.

The V gene is TRBV4-1, the J gene TRBJ2-1; D possibly corresponds to TRBD2 (5 bases). The CDR3 consists of 17 residues. CDR1 and CDR2 (germline): MGHRA, YSYEKL. Trimming cost V 2 bases and J 0 bases, with 14 bases left between them. The CDR3 here is CASSQRSVGSSYNEQFF. The DNA of the CDR3 is TGCGCCAGCAGCCAACGGAGCGTTGGGAGCTCCTACAATGAGCAGTTCTTC.

The chain employs TRBV7-3 and TRBJ2-7, with 7 positions matching TRBD2. The CDR3 runs 13 residues. Germline CDR1 and CDR2: SGHTA and FQGTGA. V lost 5 bases, J lost 6 bases, and 7 bases stayed unmatched. For the CDR3, the DNA is TGTGCCAGCAGCGCCGGACTAGTGAGCGAGCAGTACTTC. Translated, it gives CASSAGLVSEQYF.

The gene calls are TRBV4-1 and TRBJ2-1; TRBD2 agrees at 8 bases. J was trimmed by 8 bases and V by 0 bases; bases with no gene match: 12. This CDR3 region has 17 residues. In germline, CDR1 is MGHRA, CDR2 YSYEKL. The CDR3 nucleotides are TGCGCCAGCAGCCAAGATCTTCGGACTAGCAATAGGGATGAGCAGTTCTTC. It translates to CASSQDLRTSNRDEQFF.

This chain links TRBV7-3 with TRBJ2-1; unclear D gene. Germline V lookup: CDR1 SGHTA, CDR2 FQGTGA. This CDR3 region has 12 residues. Trimming stripped 2 bases from V and 8 bases from J, with 7 bases between. The CDR3 DNA reads as TGTGCCAGCAGCTTACCATCTCATGAGCAGTTCTTC. It codes for CASSLPSHEQFF.

The chain combines TRBV30 with TRBJ2-3; 13 bases are a match to TRBD2. V was pared by 3 bases and J by 4 bases, with 4 bases of the junction left unmatched. The CDR3 length is 15 residues. Germline V gene data show CDR1 as GTSNPN and CDR2 as SVGIG (reference sequence). The CDR3 DNA is TGTGCCTGGAGGAGGACTAGCGGGAGTCCAGATACGCAGTATTTT. It codes for CAWRRTSGSPDTQYF.

This clone has a single count. The rearrangement uses TRBV10-1 and TRBJ2-1; D may correspond to TRBD1 or TRBD2 (5 bases each). Germline loops: CDR1 WNHNN, CDR2 SYGVQD (reference sequence). With 3 bases removed from V and 2 bases from J, the gap between germline ends came to 8 bases. The CDR3 has 14 amino acids. The CDR3 sequence: CASSDRDPYNEQFF. Here the CDR3 DNA reads TGCGCCAGCAGTGACCGGGACCCCTACAATGAGCAGTTCTTC.

The V gene is TRBV7-9, the J gene TRBJ1-1, with D possibly TRBD1 on 6 matching bases. The CDR3 contains 14 residues. Trimming took 6 bases from V and 3 from J, leaving 14 bases between them. Germline V gives CDR1 SEHNR, CDR2 FQNEAQ (reference sequence). The CDR3 here is CASRQSTGYTEAFF. The CDR3 DNA reads as TGTGCCAGCAGACAAAGTACAGGGTACACTGAAGCTTTCTTT.

The J gene is TRBJ1-4, the V gene TRBV28, with D perhaps TRBD1 (6 bases). The CDR3 is 13 residues long. CDR1 MDHEN and CDR2 SYDVKM come from the germline V gene. Between the trimmed V and J ends, which lost 6 bases and 8 bases, there was a span of 13 bases. CDR3 amino acids: CASRSGVREKLFF. The DNA of the CDR3 is TGTGCCAGCAGATCAGGGGTCCGGGAAAAACTGTTTTTT.

The table lists this clone with a count of one. Written as DNA, the CDR3 is TGTGCCACCAGCAGAGATTCCCTTTCGAAATGGGGGACTTACACTGAAGCTTTCTTT. Protein sequence: CATSRDSLSKWGTYTEAFF. The gene calls are TRBV15 and TRBJ1-1; perhaps TRBD1 as D (5 bases). V was trimmed by 0 bases and J by 3 bases, leaving 23 bases between them. CDR1 LNHNV and CDR2 YYDKDF come from the germline V gene (reference sequence). The CDR3 sequence is 19 residues long.